These T cell receptor beta chains were read from a single sample in a study of beta chain features in type 1 diabetes. Profiled with immunoSEQ multiplex PCR; TCRdb holds only in-frame clones, not every one. The sample contains about 150,000 clones, 10% of which appear only once. The sequencing input was central memory CD4+ T cells from blood. The receptors stem from a man aged 25-45 years with type 1 diabetes. Each CDR3 is given without its conserved first and last residue.

CDR3	V	J
ASSNRGLEQF	TRBV28	TRBJ2-1
ASSDDRTTNEKLF	TRBV4-2	TRBJ1-4
AAKGQASTDTQY	TRBV5-4	TRBJ2-3
ASSQGRQGVSEQY	TRBV4-2	TRBJ2-7
ASSSQGLEAF	TRBV28	TRBJ1-1
ASNERWRNTEAF	TRBV6-1	TRBJ1-1
ASIEGGITEAF	TRBV2	TRBJ1-1
ASSQTSGRARQY	TRBV14	TRBJ2-7
ASSLPSRGNTIY	TRBV25-1	TRBJ1-3
ASSPMTGMAYGYT	TRBV19	TRBJ1-2
ASSQWAGLAGYT	TRBV14	TRBJ1-2
ASSQAGYGYT	TRBV4-1	TRBJ1-2
ASDGIGGMNTEAF	TRBV19	TRBJ1-1